Below, 10 T cell receptor beta chains from the same sample are listed, as sequenced in a study of blood T cell repertoires in COVID-19. The repertoire was sequenced with immunoSEQ multiplex PCR; TCRdb's copy has only in-frame clones and lacks some. The sample shows under 450,000 clones, about four fifths of them seen only once. Material for sequencing was peripheral blood. The origin of the receptors is a human donor with acute or convalescent COVID-19. The donor label of this sample is uncertain.

This clone showed up just a few times. The CDR3 nucleotides read TGTGCCAGCTCCCGTGGACAGCTTAATGAAAAACTGTTTTTT. As protein: CASSRGQLNEKLFF. This chain joins TRBV18 and TRBJ1-4, with a weak D call TRBD1 (6 bases). Germline V CDR1 and CDR2: KGHSH, LQKENI. V gave up 6 bases and J gave up 4 bases, with 12 bases separating them. There are 14 residues in the CDR3.

The count of this clone is one. The chain carries TRBV15 and TRBJ1-5, with 8 nucleotides matching TRBD1. J was trimmed by 7 bases and V by 0 bases; bases with no gene match: 17. CDR1 and CDR2 (germline): LNHNV, YYDKDF (reference sequence). The CDR3 is made up of 19 amino acids. The CDR3 DNA reads TGTGCCACCAGCAGAGATGCACCCAGACGAGGGGCAGGGGGCCAGCCCCAGCATTTT. Translating it yields CATSRDAPRRGAGGQPQHF.

This clone was counted only a few times. This rearrangement joins TRBV5-6 to TRBJ2-3; D is possibly TRBD1 (6 bases). The CDR3 is 16 residues long. Germline V lookup: CDR1 SGHDT, CDR2 YYEEEE. V was clipped by 4 bases and J by 1 base, with 16 bases between them. The CDR3: CASSPIPDSRTDTQYF. CDR3 bases: TGTGCCAGCAGCCCGATACCGGACAGTCGCACAGATACGCAGTATTTT.

The chain joins TRBV28 to TRBJ1-3, with D maybe TRBD1 (6 bases). The germline CDR1 and CDR2 sequences are MDHEN and SYDVKM. The CDR3 extends over 16 amino acids. V was clipped by 4 bases and J by 0 bases, with 13 bases between them. CDR3 sequence reads: CASSSPGQNSGNTIYF. The CDR3 DNA follows: TGTGCCAGCAGTTCACCGGGACAAAACTCTGGAAACACCATATATTTT.

This chain joins TRBV27 and TRBJ1-2, with D possibly being TRBD1 (5 bases). CDR1 and CDR2 from the germline V gene are MNHEY and SMNVEV (reference sequence). The CDR3 extends over 10 amino acids. Trimming removed 11 bases at V and 7 bases at J, with 11 bases between. The CDR3 region is CAHRTFGYTF. As DNA, the CDR3 is TGTGCCCACAGGACCTTTGGCTACACCTTC.

The chain has TRBV28 and TRBJ1-1, with 7 bases fitting TRBD1. Germline V CDR1 and CDR2: MDHEN, SYDVKM. This CDR3 has 14 amino acids. V lost 11 bases and J lost 0; bases outside the gene matches: 9. The CDR3 here is CACARGIMNTEAFF. CDR3 in DNA: TGTGCCTGCGCCAGGGGGATCATGAACACTGAAGCTTTCTTT.

The V and J genes are TRBV6-4 and TRBJ2-6; 10 nucleotides match TRBD2. V was clipped by 4 bases and J by 0 bases; unmatched bases: 0. The germline CDR1 and CDR2 sequences are MRHNA and SNTAGT. The CDR3 length is 16 residues. For the CDR3, the DNA is TGTGCCAGCAGTGCTAGCGGGAGCTCTGGGGCCAACGTCCTGACTTTC. It is translated as CASSASGSSGANVLTF.

V and J are TRBV15 and TRBJ2-5; D remains unclear. This CDR3 is built from 14 residues. V lost 3 bases, J lost 4 bases, and 12 bases lay in between. The germline CDR1 and CDR2 sequences are LNHNV and YYDKDF (reference sequence). As DNA, the CDR3 is TGTGCCACCAGCAGGGATCTGGGCGTAGAGACCCAGTACTTC. It yields the protein CATSRDLGVETQYF.

V and J are TRBV6-5 and TRBJ1-4; a weak D match, TRBD1 (6 bases). Trimming shortened V by 2 bases and J by 5 bases, and 12 bases separated the two germline ends. Looked up from germline, CDR1 is MNHEY and CDR2 is SVGAGI. The CDR3 consists of 15 residues. The CDR3 DNA sequence: TGTGCCAGCAGTTACGGCAGGGGCCTCAATGAAAAACTGTTTTTT. Residues: CASSYGRGLNEKLFF.

The gene calls are TRBV6-7 and TRBJ1-2, with D perhaps TRBD1 (5 bases). TRBV6-7 qualifies as an ORF whose function is uncertain. The CDR3 consists of 13 residues. The V end lost 7 bases, the J end lost 0 bases, and 9 bases lay between the germline ends. The CDR3 region is CASTQGANYGYTF. Written as DNA, the CDR3 is TGTGCCAGCACCCAAGGGGCTAACTATGGCTACACCTTC.